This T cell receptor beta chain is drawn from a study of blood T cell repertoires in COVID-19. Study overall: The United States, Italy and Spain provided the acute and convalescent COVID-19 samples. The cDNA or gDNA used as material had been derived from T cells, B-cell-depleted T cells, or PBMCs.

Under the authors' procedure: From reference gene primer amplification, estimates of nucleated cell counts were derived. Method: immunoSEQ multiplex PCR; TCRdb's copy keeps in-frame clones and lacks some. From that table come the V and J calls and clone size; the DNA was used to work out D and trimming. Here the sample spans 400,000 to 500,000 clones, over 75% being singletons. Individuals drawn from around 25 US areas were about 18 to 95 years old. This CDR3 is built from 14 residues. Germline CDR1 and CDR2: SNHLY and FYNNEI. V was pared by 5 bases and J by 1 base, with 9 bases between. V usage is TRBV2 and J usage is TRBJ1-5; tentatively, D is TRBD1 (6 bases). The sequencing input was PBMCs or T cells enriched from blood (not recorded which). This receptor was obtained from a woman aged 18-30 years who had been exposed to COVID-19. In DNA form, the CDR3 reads TGTGCCAGCAGTATCCAGGGGAGCAATCAGCCCCAGCATTTT. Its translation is CASSIQGSNQPQHF.